This passage covers 22 T cell receptor beta chains from one sample sequenced in a study of cytomegalovirus exposure and HLA in healthy donors. Both 60 Vbeta primers and 13 Jbeta primers went into the PCR. Repertoires were generated with immunoSEQ multiplex PCR, while TCRdb's copy carries only in-frame clones and drops some. The profile shows 110,000 to 150,000 clones, about 79% of them singletons. Material: PBMCs. Source of these receptors: a male donor in good health and CMV-seronegative.

In DNA, the CDR3 is TGTGCCAGCAGCTTGGGGCCGGACAGGGCTGAAGCTTTCTTT. Its translation: CASSLGPDRAEAFF. The chain joins TRBV5-4 to TRBJ1-1; TRBD1 agrees at 8 bases. The CDR3 spans 14 residues. V dropped 0 bases and J dropped 6; count of bases not matched to a gene: 4. Germline lookup yields CDR1 SGHNT and CDR2 YYREEE (reference sequence).

The CDR3 loop is CASSYRNKFPYEQYF. The CDR3 nucleotides read TGTGCCAGCAGCTACAGGAACAAGTTCCCGTACGAGCAGTACTTC. V gene TRBV7-8 combines with J gene TRBJ2-7; D may be TRBD1 (5 bases). The CDR3 extends over 15 amino acids. Deletions cut 4 bases from V and 4 bases from J, with 17 bases between. Germline-derived CDR1 and CDR2 are SGHVS and FQNEAQ.

V gene TRBV6-5 combines with J gene TRBJ2-2; weak D call: TRBD2 (6 bases). V lost 4 bases to trimming and J lost 6 bases, with 18 bases between them. Germline V CDR1 and CDR2: MNHEY, SVGAGI. This CDR3 comprises 16 residues. As DNA, the CDR3 is TGTGCCAGCAGTTCGCGGGACCCCGGAGGTGCCGGGGAGCTGTTTTTT. Translating gives CASSSRDPGGAGELFF.

The chain joins TRBV19 to TRBJ1-4; D remains unclear. The V gene lost 3 bases and the J gene lost 4 bases, with 27 bases spanning the gap. The CDR3 sequence is 20 residues long. Germline V gene lookup returns CDR1 LNHDA and CDR2 SQIVND (reference sequence). The CDR3 bases are TGTGCCAGTAGTATGCCCGCCCGATCGAACGCCCCGGGGAGTAATGAAAAACTGTTTTTT. It translates to CASSMPARSNAPGSNEKLFF.

The rearrangement links TRBV5-6 to TRBJ1-1; a possible D gene is TRBD1 (6 bases). This CDR3 is 13 amino acids long. V was clipped by 4 bases and J by 8 bases, with 15 bases between them. CDR1 and CDR2 (germline): SGHDT, YYEEEE. The CDR3 nucleotides are TGTGCCAGCAGCCGAAGGGCCGACAGGGAAGCTTTCTTT. It encodes CASSRRADREAFF. The full variable domain, its missing parts supplied by reference TRBV5-6 and TRBJ1-1, is DAGVTQSPTHLIKTRGQQVTLRCSPKSGHDTVSWYQQALGQGPQFIFQYYEEEERQRGNFPDRFSGHQFPNYSSELNVNALLLGDSALYLCASSRRADREAFFGQGTRLTVV.

V usage is TRBV7-6 and J usage is TRBJ2-7; 10 bases align to TRBD2. Germline CDR1 SGHVS, CDR2 FNYEAQ. Germline trimming cut 0 bases from V and 2 bases from J; bases unmatched to any gene: 7. The CDR3 runs to 17 residues. CDR3 sequence: CASSLARRSGRAYEQYF. The CDR3 DNA is TGTGCCAGCAGCTTAGCCCGTAGGAGCGGGAGGGCCTACGAGCAGTACTTC.

This clone has only one observation. The sample has other DNA sequences that encode this CDR3 too. V gene TRBV5-1 combines with J gene TRBJ1-1; 7 bases fit TRBD1. The V and J ends lost 0 bases and 1 base, in that order; junction bases with no gene match: 12. The CDR3 is 18 residues long. Germline assignment: CDR1 SGHRS and CDR2 YFSETQ. The CDR3 region is CASSLVRGGATANTEAFF. The DNA of the CDR3 is TGCGCCAGCAGCTTGGTCAGAGGGGGCGCGACGGCGAACACTGAAGCTTTCTTT.

The chain couples TRBV5-1 to TRBJ1-2, with 8 bases identical to TRBD1. Trimming took 0 bases from V and 6 from J; bases not matched to a gene: 4. CDR1 SGHRS and CDR2 YFSETQ come from the germline V gene. The CDR3 runs 14 residues. The DNA for the CDR3 is TGCGCCAGCAGCTTGGACGGACAGGGAAATGGCTACACCTTC. This encodes CASSLDGQGNGYTF.

To note about this clone: The junction and the germline gene differ at one end; a read error may be behind it. The genes are TRBV6-5 and TRBJ1-2; possibly TRBD1 for D (6 bases). The germline CDR1 and CDR2 sequences are MNHEY and SVGAGI. CDR3 size: 14 residues. The CDR3 DNA follows: TGTGCCAGCAGTTCATCAGGGGTCAACTATGGCTACCCCTTC. It yields the protein CASSSSGVNYGYPF.

The chain is built from TRBV4-1 and TRBJ2-3; tentatively, D is TRBD1 (6 bases). The ends were cut back, 1 base at V and 2 bases at J, with 13 bases in the middle. CDR3 length equals 16 residues. The germline V gene has CDR1 MGHRA and CDR2 YSYEKL. The CDR3 DNA reads TGCGCCAGCAGCCAAGGAGGGACGGGACACACAGATACGCAGTATTTT. Its protein product is CASSQGGTGHTDTQYF.

This rearrangement joins TRBV27 to TRBJ2-7; 8 positions match TRBD1. The CDR3 is 15 amino acids. The germline gives CDR1 MNHEY, CDR2 SMNVEV (reference sequence). V lost 1 base to trimming and J lost 6 bases; unmatched junction nucleotides: 8. The CDR3 here is CASSLLGTGGREQYF. In nucleotides, the CDR3 is TGTGCCAGCAGTTTATTAGGGACAGGTGGTCGCGAGCAGTACTTC.

J is TRBJ2-7 and V is TRBV5-6; the D gene is possibly TRBD1 (6 bases). CDR1 is SGHDT and CDR2 is YYEEEE in the germline V gene. The germline V and J ends were trimmed by 0 bases and 0 bases, with 19 bases remaining between them. This CDR3 comprises 18 residues. The CDR3 region is CASSLDRTVDSSSYEQYF. DNA for the CDR3: TGTGCCAGCAGCTTGGATAGGACAGTGGACTCTAGCTCCTACGAGCAGTACTTC.

This chain joins TRBV23-1 and TRBJ2-2; 10 bases are shared with TRBD2. TRBV23-1 has ORF status, its function being uncertain. This CDR3 has 15 amino acids. V lost 3 bases and J lost 6; bases outside the gene matches: 4. The CDR3 DNA reads TGCGCCAGCAGTCAGGGGACTAGCGTTGCCGGGGAGCTGTTTTTT. Its protein product is CASSQGTSVAGELFF.

The genes are TRBV7-2 and TRBJ1-1, with TRBD1 identical over 10 bases. The V gene end was trimmed by 5 bases and the J gene end by 4 bases; junction bases not matched to a gene: 10. The CDR3 covers 16 residues. CDR1 SGHTA and CDR2 FQGNSA come from the germline V gene. CDR3 sequence reads: CASSADRGLLSTEAFF. Here the CDR3 DNA reads TGTGCCAGCAGCGCCGACAGGGGGCTATTGAGCACTGAAGCTTTCTTT. The whole variable domain, filled in from reference TRBV7-2 and TRBJ1-1, reads GAGVSQSPSNKVTEKGKDVELRCDPISGHTALYWYRQSLGQGLEFLIYFQGNSAPDKSGLPSDRFSAERTGGSVSTLTIQRTQQEDSAVYLCASSADRGLLSTEAFFGQGTRLTVV.

In the case of this clone: Germline is not matched at one junction end, which may reflect a read error. The chain is built from TRBV5-1 and TRBJ2-1, with 7 bases matching TRBD1. This CDR3 is built from 16 residues. CDR1 is SGHRS and CDR2 is YFSETQ in the germline V gene. CDR3 protein: CARSMPRDSLNNEQFF. As DNA, the CDR3 is TGCGCCCGCAGCATGCCCCGGGACAGCCTTAACAATGAGCAGTTCTTC.

This clone has just a few counts. This CDR3 is also generated by other DNA sequences in the sample. V and J are TRBV4-1 and TRBJ1-1, with 8 bases matching TRBD1. Losses at the gene ends were 3 bases for V and 3 bases for J; bases not matched to a gene: 6. Per germline, CDR1 MGHRA and CDR2 YSYEKL. This CDR3 contains 15 residues. Here the CDR3 reads CASSQGQGADTEAFF. The CDR3 region has the DNA TGCGCCAGCAGCCAGGGCCAGGGGGCGGACACTGAAGCTTTCTTT.

This chain uses TRBV19 with TRBJ1-1, with D possibly TRBD1 on 6 matching bases. Between the trimmed V and J ends, which lost 5 bases and 1 base, there was a span of 14 bases. There are 15 residues in the CDR3. Germline V gene data show CDR1 as LNHDA and CDR2 as SQIVND (reference sequence). The CDR3 DNA sequence: TGTGCCAGTAGTCCCTACAGGGATGGGAACACTGAAGCTTTCTTT. Translating gives CASSPYRDGNTEAFF.

The chain couples TRBV5-1 to TRBJ1-1; TRBD1 matches 8 bases. Germline CDR1 is SGHRS and CDR2 is YFSETQ. Trimming at V came to 6 bases and at J to 10 bases, leaving 17 bases not matched to a gene. This CDR3 is 15 amino acids long. The CDR3 region has the DNA TGCGCCAGCACCAAAGAGAGGGCAGGGGGCTATGGAGCTTTCTTT. Its protein is CASTKERAGGYGAFF. Full variable domain (missing parts from reference TRBV5-1 and TRBJ1-1): KAGVTQTPRYLIKTRGQQVTLSCSPISGHRSVSWYQQTPGQGLQFLFEYFSETQRNKGNFPGRFSGRQFSNSRSEMNVSTLELGDSALYLCASTKERAGGYGAFFGQGTRLTVV.

This chain joins TRBV6-1 and TRBJ2-7; D may be TRBD2 (5 bases). Germline CDR1 and CDR2: MNHNS and SASEGT. The CDR3 extends over 11 amino acids. The V gene lost 11 bases and the J gene lost 3 bases, with 11 bases spanning the gap. The CDR3: CAGGTSYEQYF. The CDR3 nucleotides read TGTGCCGGCGGTACTAGCTACGAGCAGTACTTC.

This clone showed up just a few times. This chain uses TRBV20-1 with TRBJ2-7; tentatively, D is TRBD1 (5 bases). Germline V gene lookup returns CDR1 DFQATT and CDR2 SNEGSKA (reference sequence). V was pared by 6 bases and J by 3 bases, with 9 bases between. The CDR3 extends over 11 amino acids. The CDR3 here is CSARTIYEQYF. CDR3 nucleotide sequence: TGCAGTGCCAGGACAATCTACGAGCAGTACTTC.

V gene TRBV11-3 combines with J gene TRBJ2-5; 10 bases fit TRBD2. The junction had 7 bases not matched to a gene; V was cut back by 5 bases and J by 7 bases. This CDR3 is built from 14 residues. Germline values: CDR1 SGHNT, CDR2 YENEEA. The CDR3 DNA follows: TGTGCCAGCAGCCCTGGAAGCGGGGGGGGGACCCAGTACTTC. Its protein is CASSPGSGGGTQYF. The whole variable domain, filled in from reference TRBV11-3 and TRBJ2-5, reads EAGVVQSPRYKIIEKKQPVAFWCNPISGHNTLYWYLQNLGQGPELLIRYENEEAVDDSQLPKDRFSAERLKGVDSTLKIQPAELGDSAVYLCASSPGSGGGTQYFGPGTRLLVL.

V usage is TRBV30 and J usage is TRBJ1-2, with 11 bases that match TRBD1. In germline, CDR1 is GTSNPN, CDR2 SVGIG (reference sequence). Losses at the gene ends were 5 bases for V and 8 bases for J; bases not matched to a gene: 10. The CDR3 covers 14 residues. CDR3 DNA sequence: TGTGCCTGGGTTTGGACAGGGGGCGTTGGGGGCTACACCTTC. Its protein is CAWVWTGGVGGYTF.